The 20 T cell receptor beta chains reported below all come from one sample, sequenced in a study of OX40 agonist ivuxolimab in advanced cancers. Sequencing used immunoSEQ multiplex PCR; TCRdb keeps in-frame clones, though not all of them. The table has 70,000 to 85,000 clones, approximately 95% seen once. The source was CD4+ or CD8+ T cells sorted from blood, collected in a trial of the OX40 agonist ivuxolimab. These TCRs come from an adult with an advanced solid tumor such as melanoma, head and neck, liver or kidney cancer.

The chain employs TRBV15 and TRBJ2-2; no reliable D call. The CDR3 consists of 14 residues. Germline assignment: CDR1 LNHNV and CDR2 YYDKDF (reference sequence). The V and J ends lost 5 bases and 7 bases respectively, with 14 bases between them. CDR3 DNA sequence: TGTGCCACCAGCTCAGACACCATTAACGGGGAGCTGTTTTTT. Protein sequence: CATSSDTINGELFF.

J is TRBJ2-1 and V is TRBV2, with 12 bases that match TRBD2. The J segment lost 6 bases and the V segment lost 6 bases, leaving 6 bases of the junction unmatched. This CDR3 contains 15 residues. Germline values: CDR1 SNHLY, CDR2 FYNNEI. CDR3 protein: CASSLTSGRVNEQFF. CDR3 nucleotide sequence: TGTGCCAGCAGCTTGACTAGCGGGAGAGTCAATGAGCAGTTCTTC.

The gene calls are TRBV18 and TRBJ1-1; D not certain. From germline, CDR1 is KGHSH and CDR2 LQKENI. CDR3 size: 14 residues. V lost 3 bases and J lost 6, with 14 bases in between. The CDR3 DNA sequence: TGTGCCAGCTCACCTAATGTGGGTGGGGCTGAAGCTTTCTTT. Translating it yields CASSPNVGGAEAFF.

V gene TRBV15 combines with J gene TRBJ2-7; D gene unclear. Per the germline V gene, CDR1 is LNHNV and CDR2 is YYDKDF (reference sequence). Trimming pared 5 bases from V and 4 bases from J, leaving 18 bases between. The CDR3 has 15 residues. CDR3 amino acids: CATSPDTLGLYEQYF. The CDR3 nucleotides are TGTGCCACCAGCCCAGACACTTTGGGCCTTTACGAGCAGTACTTC.

J is TRBJ2-1 and V is TRBV6-5; D may be TRBD2 (6 bases). CDR3 size: 13 residues. V was shortened by 0 bases and J by 12 bases, with 12 bases between the two germline ends. In germline, CDR1 is MNHEY, CDR2 SVGAGI. The CDR3 here is CASSYSNGGGQFF. In DNA form, the CDR3 reads TGTGCCAGCAGTTACTCGAATGGGGGAGGGCAGTTCTTC.

The chain joins TRBV19 to TRBJ2-3; 15 bases are shared with TRBD2. This CDR3 has 16 residues. The germline V gene has CDR1 LNHDA and CDR2 SQIVND (reference sequence). The V segment lost 5 bases and the J segment 3 bases; nucleotides outside the gene matches: 3. CDR3 nucleotide sequence: TGTGCCAGTAGTTTGGGACTAGCGGGAGGTACAGATACGCAGTATTTT. This translates into CASSLGLAGGTDTQYF.

V and J are TRBV6-1 and TRBJ1-2; 7 positions agree with TRBD1. This CDR3 region has 16 residues. V trimming: 3 bases; J trimming: 5 bases; junction bases outside the gene matches: 12. CDR1 is MNHNS and CDR2 is SASEGT in the germline V gene. Written as DNA, the CDR3 is TGTGCCAGCAGTGATGGACGGGACAGTTATATTTATGGCTACACCTTC. Amino acid sequence: CASSDGRDSYIYGYTF.

This chain uses TRBV9 with TRBJ2-1; 8 nucleotides line up with TRBD2. The germline gives CDR1 SGDLS, CDR2 YYNGEE. Trimming cost V 0 bases and J 10 bases; bases outside gene matches: 15. This CDR3 comprises 17 residues. The CDR3 here is CASSVDRREGPKVEQFF. The CDR3 coding sequence is TGTGCCAGCAGCGTAGATCGTCGGGAGGGACCTAAAGTGGAGCAGTTCTTC.

This sequence joins TRBV27 and TRBJ2-1; 8 positions agree with TRBD2. Germline V gene data show CDR1 as MNHEY and CDR2 as SMNVEV (reference sequence). The CDR3 is made up of 15 amino acids. With V trimmed by 6 bases and J by 3 bases, 7 bases remained unmatched. The CDR3 region has the DNA TGTGCCAGCAGATTTAGCGGGGCAGGCTACAATGAGCAGTTCTTC. The encoded protein is CASRFSGAGYNEQFF.

The chain couples TRBV11-1 to TRBJ2-7; no definite D call. Germline CDR1 and CDR2: SGHAT and FQDESV (reference sequence). This CDR3 region has 13 residues. V lost 4 bases and J lost 4, with 11 bases in between. The CDR3 loop is CASSSTDGYEQYF. The CDR3 nucleotides are TGTGCCAGCAGCTCCACGGACGGTTACGAGCAGTACTTC.

J is TRBJ1-2 and V is TRBV7-2; D remains unclear. CDR1 and CDR2 from the germline V gene are SGHTA and FQGNSA. The CDR3 is 15 residues long. V lost 5 bases, J lost 3 bases, and 16 bases lay in between. In DNA, the CDR3 is TGTGCCAGCAGCATTAGGGATGCGGCTTACTATGGCTACACCTTC. Translating gives CASSIRDAAYYGYTF.

CDR3 nucleotides: TGTGCCAGCAGCTTAGACGAAGTCAGACCAGATACGCAGTATTTT. Translating it yields CASSLDEVRPDTQYF. The chain uses TRBV7-9 and TRBJ2-3; the D is unclear. The ends were cut back, 1 base at V and 4 bases at J, with 12 bases in the middle. This CDR3 is built from 15 residues. Germline CDR1 SEHNR, CDR2 FQNEAQ (reference sequence).

This rearrangement joins TRBV4-3 to TRBJ2-7, with 11 bases identical to TRBD1. There are 15 residues in the CDR3. The V and J ends lost 4 bases and 3 bases, in that order; junction bases with no gene match: 5. The germline V gene has CDR1 LGHNA and CDR2 YSLEER. CDR3 coding DNA: TGCGCCAGCAGCCTATGGGACAGGGGGGGCTACGAGCAGTACTTC. Its translation: CASSLWDRGGYEQYF.

This clone has more than one count but fewer than ten. The chain joins TRBV5-1 to TRBJ2-5; maybe TRBD2 (5 bases). The V gene's germline CDR1 is SGHRS and CDR2 YFSETQ. There are 15 residues in the CDR3. With 2 bases removed from V and 3 bases from J, the gap between germline ends came to 14 bases. CDR3 in amino acids: CASSFGSGVKETQYF. CDR3 bases: TGCGCCAGCAGCTTCGGATCCGGGGTAAAAGAGACCCAGTACTTC.

V and J are TRBV7-3 and TRBJ1-4, with TRBD1 as a possible D gene (6 bases). There are 13 residues in the CDR3. Germline lookup yields CDR1 SGHTA and CDR2 FQGTGA. Trimming stripped 0 bases from V and 11 bases from J, with 10 bases between. In DNA form, the CDR3 reads TGTGCCAGCAGCTTAACGAGGGGGGAGAAACTGTTTTTT. It encodes CASSLTRGEKLFF.

This chain connects TRBV5-1 to TRBJ2-1; D ambiguous. Germline CDR1 reads SGHRS; CDR2 reads YFSETQ. This CDR3 is 14 amino acids long. The V and J ends lost 2 bases and 4 bases respectively, with 10 bases between them. CDR3 region: CASSFRSEYNEQFF. The CDR3 nucleotides read TGCGCCAGCAGCTTCCGTTCGGAATACAATGAGCAGTTCTTC. The full variable domain, rest sourced from reference TRBV5-1 and TRBJ2-1, is KAGVTQTPRYLIKTRGQQVTLSCSPISGHRSVSWYQQTPGQGLQFLFEYFSETQRNKGNFPGRFSGRQFSNSRSEMNVSTLELGDSALYLCASSFRSEYNEQFFGPGTRLTVL.

The V gene is TRBV19, the J gene TRBJ1-2; D call uncertain. V was trimmed by 3 bases and J by 8 bases, leaving 10 bases between them. In germline, CDR1 is LNHDA, CDR2 SQIVND (reference sequence). The CDR3 is made up of 12 amino acids. CDR3 nucleotide sequence: TGTGCCAGTAGTATCTATGAGGAGGGCTACACCTTC. Protein sequence: CASSIYEEGYTF. The complete variable domain, with remaining parts taken from reference TRBV19 and TRBJ1-2, reads DGGITQSPKYLFRKEGQNVTLSCEQNLNHDAMYWYRQDPGQGLRLIYYSQIVNDFQKGDIAEGYSVSREKKESFPLTVTSAQKNPTAFYLCASSIYEEGYTFGSGTRLTVV.

The CDR3 DNA reads as TGCGCCAGCAGCCAAGATTGGACTAGCGGGAGCTCCTACAATGAGCAGTTCTTC. Protein sequence: CASSQDWTSGSSYNEQFF. V gene TRBV4-3 combines with J gene TRBJ2-1; 13 positions match TRBD2. Germline V gene lookup returns CDR1 LGHNA and CDR2 YSLEER. Trimming took 0 bases from V and 0 from J; bases not matched to a gene: 2. The length of the CDR3 is 18 residues.

The gene calls are TRBV27 and TRBJ1-2; a weak D match, TRBD1 (5 bases). CDR3 length: 18 amino acids. Germline CDR1 reads MNHEY; CDR2 reads SMNVEV (reference sequence). The V end was cut by 3 bases, the J end by 2 bases, with 22 bases between. CDR3 coding DNA: TGTGCCAGCAGTTTGCGGGCGACGGGGGTCAGACAAAACTATGGCTACACCTTC. It yields the protein CASSLRATGVRQNYGYTF.

The table lists this clone with a count of one. V usage is TRBV6-6 and J usage is TRBJ2-4; a possible D gene is TRBD2 (6 bases). The V and J ends lost 2 bases and 1 base respectively, with 9 bases between them. CDR3 length equals 15 residues. Germline CDR1 is MNHNY and CDR2 is SVGAGI (reference sequence). CDR3: CASSYPGEAKNIQYF. CDR3 nucleotide sequence: TGTGCCAGCAGTTACCCGGGGGAGGCCAAAAACATTCAGTACTTC.